This T cell receptor (beta chain) is drawn from a study of Graves' ophthalmopathy and Graves' hyperthyroidism. Details on this clonotype: What it recognizes is unknown.

With V trimmed by 9 bases and J by 11 bases, 19 bases remained unmatched. Germline V gives CDR1 KGHDR, CDR2 SFDVKD. The CDR3 is 15 amino acids. Findings and limits, study-wide: Ophthalmopathy could be told apart from stable hyperthyroidism by a 13-signature model (around 85% sensitivity, about 80% specificity).

The study amplified TCR beta CDR3 regions using RNA transcripts. First-round RT-PCR with HTBI primers preceded a second-round multiplex PCR. TCRdb recomputed calls from the multiplex PCR reads with MiXCR, one row per CDR3 protein. The sample holds 52,000 or so distinct CDR3 sequences, roughly half seen once. This clonotype originated in an adult woman with Graves' ophthalmopathy. Sequencing input: peripheral blood. This sequence joins TRBV24-1 and TRBJ2-3; 7 bases are a match to TRBD2. The CDR3 coding sequence is TGTGCCACCTCAGGTAGCGGGTCTAATCACAATGAGCAGTATTTT. It is translated as CATSGSGSNHNEQYF.